This T cell receptor (beta chain) was identified during a study of T cell changes during pregnancy in multiple sclerosis. TCRdb's copy holds only in-frame clones and misses some; the assay was immunoSEQ multiplex PCR. In the table there are fewer than 75,000 clones, 90% to 95% of which are singletons. The trim removed 3 bases at V and 5 bases at J, leaving 7 bases unmatched. Germline V gene sequence: CDR1 SGDLS, CDR2 YYNGEE. CDR3 length: 14 residues. The chain couples TRBV9 to TRBJ2-7, with 8 nucleotides matching TRBD2. The source was CD8+ T cells from peripheral blood mononuclear cells, collected before pregnancy. This clonotype originated in a female donor with multiple sclerosis, enrolled in a pregnancy study. DNA of the CDR3: TGTGCCAGCAGCGCACCGGGGGGGACCCACGAGCAGTACTTC. Its translation: CASSAPGGTHEQYF.